The 17 T cell receptor beta chains presented below share a single source sample, sequenced in a study of T cell responses to AZD1222 COVID-19 vaccine. The table came from immunoSEQ multiplex PCR; TCRdb's copy has only in-frame clones and leaves some out. Of roughly 77,000 clones listed, about 91% are singletons. This specimen consisted of peripheral blood, obtained on day 0 of MenACWY control vaccination. The receptors derive from an adult in good health.

The rearrangement uses TRBV9 and TRBJ1-5; D might be TRBD1 (5 bases). This CDR3 has 16 amino acids. The V end was cut by 4 bases, the J end by 0 bases, with 14 bases between. Germline-derived CDR1 and CDR2 are SGDLS and YYNGEE. The CDR3 sequence: CASSLGTGNSNQPQHF. CDR3 bases: TGTGCCAGCAGCCTGGGGACGGGAAATAGCAATCAGCCCCAGCATTTT. The full variable domain, in which reference TRBV9 and TRBJ1-5 provide the parts outside the CDR3, is DSGVTQTPKHLITATGQRVTLRCSPRSGDLSVYWYQQSLDQGLQFLIQYYNGEERAKGNILERFSAQQFPDLHSELNLSSLELGDSALYFCASSLGTGNSNQPQHFGDGTRLSIL.

The V gene is TRBV7-8, the J gene TRBJ2-3, with TRBD1 matching over 7 bases. Germline values: CDR1 SGHVS, CDR2 FQNEAQ. There are 15 residues in the CDR3. The trim removed 5 bases at V and 0 bases at J, leaving 5 bases unmatched. The CDR3 DNA is TGTGCCAGCAGCGCTATGACAGGGAGCACAGATACGCAGTATTTT. Translated, it gives CASSAMTGSTDTQYF.

CDR3: CASSLYTDTQYF. The CDR3 DNA follows: TGTGCCAGCAGCCTTTACACAGATACGCAGTATTTT. The chain is built from TRBV14 and TRBJ2-3, with D hard to call. V was trimmed by 4 bases and J by 2 bases, leaving 4 bases between them. Per germline, CDR1 SGHDN and CDR2 FVKESK. The CDR3 has 12 amino acids.

V usage is TRBV6-2 or TRBV6-3 and J usage is TRBJ1-6; 8 nucleotides agree with TRBD1. The J segment lost 7 bases and the V segment lost 8 bases, leaving 13 bases of the junction unmatched. Germline V lookup: CDR1 MNHEY, CDR2 SVGEGT. The CDR3 loop spans 16 amino acids. CDR3 coding DNA: TGTGCCAGCCGTTCATGGGACGCAGGGGGCAATTCACCCCTCCACTTT. Residues: CASRSWDAGGNSPLHF.

The rearrangement uses TRBV11-2 and TRBJ1-5; no firm D call. Deletions cut 1 base from V and 6 bases from J, with 7 bases between. Germline V CDR1 and CDR2: SGHAT, FQNNGV. The CDR3 extends over 13 amino acids. The chain's CDR3 is CASSLVVGQPQHF. As DNA, the CDR3 is TGTGCCAGCAGCTTAGTCGTTGGTCAGCCCCAGCATTTT.

V and J are TRBV7-8 and TRBJ1-2; D ambiguous. Germline values: CDR1 SGHVS, CDR2 FQNEAQ. This CDR3 region has 13 residues. Trimming removed 4 bases at V and 11 bases at J, with 17 bases between. The CDR3 region is CASSSAAGEDYTF. DNA for the CDR3: TGTGCCAGCAGCTCCGCGGCGGGAGAGGATTACACCTTC.

This clone was found once. The chain employs TRBV9 and TRBJ2-7; 9 bases line up with TRBD2. Trimming took 4 bases from V and 2 from J; bases not matched to a gene: 13. The CDR3 contains 17 residues. Looked up from germline, CDR1 is SGDLS and CDR2 is YYNGEE. As DNA, the CDR3 is TGTGCCAGCAGCCCCCGAGTAGCGGGAGAAGCCGCCTACGAGCAGTACTTC. Protein product: CASSPRVAGEAAYEQYF.

The V gene is TRBV19, the J gene TRBJ2-1, with TRBD2 matching over 15 bases. V lost 8 bases and J lost 7; bases outside the gene matches: 9. Germline lookup yields CDR1 LNHDA and CDR2 SQIVND (reference sequence). The CDR3 is 16 amino acids. CDR3 nucleotide sequence: TGTGCCAGTTCACAGATCGGGACTAGCGGGGGGAATGAGCAGTTCTTC. Its protein product is CASSQIGTSGGNEQFF.

The chain carries TRBV4-3 and TRBJ2-3; no reliable D call. The CDR3 runs to 15 residues. CDR1 and CDR2 (germline): LGHNA, YSLEER. The V end was cut by 0 bases, the J end by 1 base, with 8 bases between. The CDR3 region has the DNA TGCGCCAGCAGCCAAGAAGCGCTACGCACAGATACGCAGTATTTT. Protein product: CASSQEALRTDTQYF.

Only one count was recorded for this clone. The chain links TRBV13 to TRBJ1-1; 8 bases align to TRBD1. CDR1 is PRHDT and CDR2 is FYEKMQ in the germline V gene (reference sequence). Trimming took 4 bases from V and 5 from J; bases not matched to a gene: 9. This CDR3 spans 15 amino acids. CDR3: CASSSSDRASTEAFF. The CDR3 DNA is TGTGCCAGCAGCTCTTCGGACAGGGCTAGTACTGAAGCTTTCTTT.

A remark on this clone: The conserved final phenylalanine or tryptophan is absent from the CDR3, which likely points to a read error. The gene calls are TRBV28 and TRBJ1-2, with 12 bases matching TRBD1. Trimming took 7 bases from V and 7 from J; bases not matched to a gene: 7. Germline-derived CDR1 and CDR2 are MDHEN and SYDVKM. CDR3 length: 14 amino acids. CDR3 region: CASNPGQGAFGYTL. CDR3 nucleotides: TGTGCCAGCAATCCGGGACAGGGGGCTTTTGGCTACACCCTC.

The chain links TRBV28 to TRBJ1-1; D may be TRBD1 (5 bases). V shed 6 bases and J shed 3 bases, with 11 bases lying between them. Germline lookup yields CDR1 MDHEN and CDR2 SYDVKM. There are 13 residues in the CDR3. CDR3 loop: CASRPMGDTEAFF. In DNA form, the CDR3 reads TGTGCCAGCAGACCCATGGGGGACACTGAAGCTTTCTTT. Full variable domain (remainder filled in from reference TRBV28 and TRBJ1-1): DVKVTQSSRYLVKRTGEKVFLECVQDMDHENMFWYRQDPGLGLRLIYFSYDVKMKEKGDIPEGYSVSREKKERFSLILESASTNQTSMYLCASRPMGDTEAFFGQGTRLTVV.

The gene calls are TRBV19 and TRBJ1-2, with D uncertain. V lost 0 bases, J lost 4 bases, and 6 bases lay in between. There are 13 residues in the CDR3. Germline lookup yields CDR1 LNHDA and CDR2 SQIVND (reference sequence). The CDR3 DNA sequence: TGTGCCAGTAGTATAGACGGACTCTATGGCTACACCTTC. It is translated as CASSIDGLYGYTF.

The chain joins TRBV7-9 to TRBJ1-1; D gene uncertain. The V end lost 6 bases, the J end lost 10 bases, and 21 bases lay between the germline ends. In germline, CDR1 is SEHNR, CDR2 FQNEAQ (reference sequence). CDR3 size: 14 residues. The CDR3, as DNA: TGTGCCAGCAGATCAAATGACCGCCTAAGCGGAGCTTTCTTT. Encoded protein: CASRSNDRLSGAFF.

The chain links TRBV19 to TRBJ2-7; D assignment may be TRBD1 or TRBD2 (5 bases each). The CDR3 contains 14 residues. Per the germline V gene, CDR1 is LNHDA and CDR2 is SQIVND (reference sequence). Trimming removed 4 bases from V and 6 bases from J, with 16 bases in between. The CDR3 region has the DNA TGTGCCAGTAGTACAATAGGGACCTCATCCGAGCAGTACTTC. Its translation is CASSTIGTSSEQYF.

The V and J genes are TRBV6-4 and TRBJ2-1; possibly TRBD2 for D (6 bases). Germline V gene sequence: CDR1 MRHNA, CDR2 SNTAGT. CDR3 length: 16 amino acids. V lost 5 bases to trimming and J lost 4 bases, with 18 bases between them. CDR3 region: CASSISQRAQYNEQFF. The CDR3 nucleotides are TGTGCCAGCAGTATCTCCCAGCGGGCCCAGTACAATGAGCAGTTCTTC.

The rearrangement links TRBV24-1 to TRBJ1-2; TRBD1 might be the D (5 bases). Germline V gives CDR1 KGHDR, CDR2 SFDVKD. There are 14 residues in the CDR3. The V gene lost 6 bases and the J gene lost 8 bases, with 18 bases spanning the gap. For the CDR3, the DNA is TGTGCCACCAGTCCAACCGGGGAGGGGAAAGGCTACACCTTC. Protein: CATSPTGEGKGYTF.